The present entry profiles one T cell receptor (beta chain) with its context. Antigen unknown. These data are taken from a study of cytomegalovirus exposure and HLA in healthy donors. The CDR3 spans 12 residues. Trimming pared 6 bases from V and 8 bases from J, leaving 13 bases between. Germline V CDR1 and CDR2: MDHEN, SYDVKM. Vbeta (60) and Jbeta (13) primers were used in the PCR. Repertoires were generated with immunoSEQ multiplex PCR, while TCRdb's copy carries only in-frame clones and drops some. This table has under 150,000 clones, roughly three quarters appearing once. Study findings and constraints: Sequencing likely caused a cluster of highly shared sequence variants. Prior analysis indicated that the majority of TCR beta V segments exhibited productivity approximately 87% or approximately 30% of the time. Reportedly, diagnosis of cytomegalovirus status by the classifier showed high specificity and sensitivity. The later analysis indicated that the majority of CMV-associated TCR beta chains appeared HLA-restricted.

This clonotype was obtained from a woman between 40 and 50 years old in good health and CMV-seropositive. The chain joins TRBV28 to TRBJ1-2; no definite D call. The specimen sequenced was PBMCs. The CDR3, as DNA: TGTGCCAGCAGCCTAAAAGTGTTGGGCTACACCTTC. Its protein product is CASSLKVLGYTF.